This entry lists 5 T cell receptor beta chains sequenced from one sample in a study of early T cells in non-severe SARS-CoV-2 infection. TCRdb reprocessed the 5' RACE reads with MiXCR, giving one entry per CDR3 protein. The profile shows approximately 80,000 distinct CDR3 sequences, roughly 10% of them singletons. The specimen comprised whole blood, sampled at baseline. Receptors were obtained from an adult who was a healthcare worker with PCR-confirmed SARS-CoV-2 infection or an uninfected control (not recorded which).

This clonotype was seen more than once but under ten times. V gene TRBV9 combines with J gene TRBJ2-3; TRBD2 agrees at 8 bases. Trimming took 0 bases from V and 4 from J; bases not matched to a gene: 7. Germline values: CDR1 SGDLS, CDR2 YYNGEE. This CDR3 contains 16 residues. The CDR3 DNA is TGTGCCAGCAGCGTAGAAGAGCGGGGGTCCCCAGATACGCAGTATTTT. It codes for CASSVEERGSPDTQYF.

The table lists this clonotype with many counts. This chain uses TRBV10-2 with TRBJ1-1; possibly TRBD1 for D (6 bases). Trimming removed 8 bases from V and 6 bases from J, with 13 bases in between. The CDR3 loop spans 12 amino acids. Germline V CDR1 and CDR2: WSHSY, SAAADI. CDR3 DNA: TGCGCCAGCGGGGGCATGGGGGCTGAAGCTTTCTTT. Translated: CASGGMGAEAFF.

This chain joins TRBV29-1 and TRBJ2-1; the D gene is possibly TRBD2 (5 bases). V was pared by 5 bases and J by 13 bases, with 12 bases between. The CDR3 has 10 amino acids. Germline V gene sequence: CDR1 SQVTM, CDR2 ANQGSEA. The DNA of the CDR3 is TGCAGCGTTCTAGCAGAGACCCAGTTCTTC. It yields the protein CSVLAETQFF.

This clonotype was counted at least ten times. The chain combines TRBV28 with TRBJ2-5; D may be TRBD1 (6 bases). Germline V gene lookup returns CDR1 MDHEN and CDR2 SYDVKM. The CDR3 totals 11 residues. The germline V and J ends were trimmed by 10 bases and 5 bases, with 11 bases remaining between them. The chain's CDR3 is CAITGLETQYF. The DNA of the CDR3 is TGTGCCATCACAGGGTTGGAGACCCAGTACTTC. The full variable domain, in which reference TRBV28 and TRBJ2-5 provide the parts outside the CDR3, is DVKVTQSSRYLVKRTGEKVFLECVQDMDHENMFWYRQDPGLGLRLIYFSYDVKMKEKGDIPEGYSVSREKKERFSLILESASTNQTSMYLCAITGLETQYFGPGTRLLVL.

This clonotype appeared many times. The genes are TRBV11-1 and TRBJ2-5; no definite D call. The ends were cut back, 5 bases at V and 4 bases at J, with 11 bases in the middle. CDR1 is SGHAT, CDR2 FQDESV, per germline (reference sequence). This CDR3 has 13 amino acids. The CDR3: CASSPAEAETQYF. The CDR3 DNA reads TGTGCCAGCAGCCCAGCAGAGGCAGAGACCCAGTACTTC.